Shown below are 14 T cell receptor beta chains from a single sample sequenced in a study of OX40 agonist ivuxolimab in advanced cancers. Generated by immunoSEQ multiplex PCR, the TCRdb table keeps only in-frame clones and is missing some. The sample includes roughly 52,000 clones, roughly 81% of them seen just once. The sequenced sample was CD4+ or CD8+ T cells sorted from blood, obtained in a trial of the OX40 agonist ivuxolimab. Every receptor here comes from an adult with an advanced solid tumor such as melanoma, head and neck, liver or kidney cancer.

V usage is TRBV5-1 and J usage is TRBJ2-7; D is undetermined. The ends were cut back, 0 bases at V and 1 base at J, with 17 bases in the middle. The CDR3 has 17 amino acids. The V gene's germline CDR1 is SGHRS and CDR2 YFSETQ. The CDR3 sequence: CASSLGVPGQPSYEQYF. The CDR3 DNA is TGCGCCAGCAGCTTGGGAGTCCCGGGTCAGCCGTCCTACGAGCAGTACTTC.

The rearrangement joins TRBV10-2 to TRBJ2-2; D ambiguous. The CDR3 runs 15 residues. CDR1 WSHSY and CDR2 SAAADI come from the germline V gene. The V and J ends lost 4 bases and 2 bases respectively, with 11 bases between them. The CDR3 DNA is TGCGCCAGCAGTGCACAGACACCCAACACCGGGGAGCTGTTTTTT. Amino acids: CASSAQTPNTGELFF.

This clone has just one count. The chain carries TRBV2 and TRBJ2-7; 9 bases are shared with TRBD2. V was pared by 6 bases and J by 3 bases, with 6 bases of the junction left unmatched. From germline, CDR1 is SNHLY and CDR2 FYNNEI. This CDR3 spans 14 amino acids. CDR3 loop: CASRRPSGDYEQYF. The CDR3 DNA is TGTGCCAGCAGACGCCCTAGCGGGGACTACGAGCAGTACTTC. Variable domain in full (rest from reference TRBV2 and TRBJ2-7): EPEVTQTPSHQVTQMGQEVILRCVPISNHLYFYWYRQILGQKVEFLVSFYNNEISEKSEIFDDQFSVERPDGSNFTLKIRSTKLEDSAMYFCASRRPSGDYEQYFGPGTRLTVT.

DNA of the CDR3: TGTGCCAGCAGAGGCGCCCCGGAATTTAGTCAGCCCCAGCATTTT. Translating it yields CASRGAPEFSQPQHF. The V and J genes are TRBV6-5 and TRBJ1-5; D gene unclear. This CDR3 spans 15 amino acids. Deletions cut 6 bases from V and 6 bases from J, with 18 bases between. Germline lookup yields CDR1 MNHEY and CDR2 SVGAGI.

This clone has only a few counts. The chain combines TRBV19 with TRBJ1-2; 9 bases fit TRBD1. Germline-derived CDR1 and CDR2 are LNHDA and SQIVND (reference sequence). J gave up 8 bases and V 2 bases, and 6 bases lay outside the gene matches. The CDR3 is 14 residues long. The CDR3 is CASSILQGAGGYTF. CDR3 DNA sequence: TGTGCCAGTAGTATACTACAGGGGGCCGGCGGCTACACCTTC.

This chain uses TRBV19 with TRBJ1-5; D ambiguous. Trimming took 7 bases from V and 0 from J, leaving 16 bases between them. The CDR3 is 16 residues long. Germline assignment: CDR1 LNHDA and CDR2 SQIVND (reference sequence). CDR3 bases: TGTGCCAGTATCCCCCGGACGGGGTCTAGCAATCAGCCCCAGCATTTT. Protein: CASIPRTGSSNQPQHF.

The chain combines TRBV6-6 with TRBJ2-7; D not resolved. Trimming stripped 0 bases from V and 7 bases from J, with 7 bases between. The CDR3 loop spans 12 amino acids. The germline gives CDR1 MNHNY, CDR2 SVGAGI (reference sequence). The CDR3 reads CASSYSREEQYF. The CDR3 bases are TGTGCCAGCAGTTACTCGAGAGAAGAGCAGTACTTC.

The CDR3 DNA reads TGTGCCAGCAGCTCGCGGACAGGTTCCTACGAGCAGTACTTC. Translation gives CASSSRTGSYEQYF. The chain recombines TRBV7-2 with TRBJ2-7; TRBD1 aligns across 7 bases. The germline V gene encodes CDR1 SGHTA and CDR2 FQGNSA. The CDR3 loop spans 14 amino acids. Trimming removed 4 bases from V and 1 base from J; junction bases left unmatched: 4.

This rearrangement joins TRBV10-3 to TRBJ2-2, with 13 bases aligning to TRBD2. Trimming took 6 bases from V and 7 from J; bases not matched to a gene: 5. CDR1 and CDR2 from the germline V gene are ENHRY and SYGVKD. The CDR3 consists of 15 residues. Here the CDR3 reads CAISGLAGEVGELFF. CDR3 sequence (DNA): TGTGCCATCAGCGGACTAGCGGGAGAGGTCGGGGAGCTGTTTTTT.

This clone was observed a single time. This rearrangement joins TRBV5-1 to TRBJ2-4, with 10 bases that match TRBD1. V shed 0 bases and J 6 bases; nucleotides not matched to a gene: 9. There are 17 residues in the CDR3. Germline V CDR1 and CDR2: SGHRS, YFSETQ. The CDR3 DNA reads TGCGCCAGCAGCTTGGTGGGGACAGGGGAGTTTGGAAACATTCAGTACTTC. This encodes CASSLVGTGEFGNIQYF.

V and J are TRBV6-1 and TRBJ2-4; TRBD1 or TRBD2 may be the D gene (5 bases each). CDR3 length: 15 residues. V gave up 6 bases and J gave up 1 base, with 13 bases separating them. Germline lookup yields CDR1 MNHNS and CDR2 SASEGT. CDR3 sequence reads: CASSRGDGAKNIQYF. The CDR3 region has the DNA TGTGCCAGCAGCCGAGGGGACGGTGCCAAAAACATTCAGTACTTC.

This sequence joins TRBV2 and TRBJ1-1; 7 bases map to TRBD1. Germline CDR1 reads SNHLY; CDR2 reads FYNNEI. V was clipped by 8 bases and J by 0 bases; unmatched bases: 6. The CDR3 is 14 amino acids. CDR3 in amino acids: CASVRDSLNTEAFF. The CDR3 region has the DNA TGTGCCAGCGTGAGGGACAGCTTGAACACTGAAGCTTTCTTT.

V is TRBV2 and J is TRBJ2-1; 14 positions agree with TRBD2. The CDR3 is 16 residues long. J gave up 8 bases and V 1 base, and 4 bases lay outside the gene matches. CDR1 and CDR2 (germline): SNHLY, FYNNEI. CDR3 loop: CASSEETSGRGDEQFF. In nucleotides, the CDR3 is TGTGCCAGCAGTGAAGAGACTAGCGGGAGGGGAGATGAGCAGTTCTTC.

This chain uses TRBV5-1 with TRBJ2-5; D may match TRBD1 or TRBD2 (6 bases each). Trimming removed 0 bases at V and 4 bases at J, with 7 bases between. The CDR3 has 13 residues. Germline-derived CDR1 and CDR2 are SGHRS and YFSETQ. The CDR3 sequence is CASSLEGGETQYF. The CDR3 DNA is TGCGCCAGCAGCTTGGAGGGGGGAGAGACCCAGTACTTC.